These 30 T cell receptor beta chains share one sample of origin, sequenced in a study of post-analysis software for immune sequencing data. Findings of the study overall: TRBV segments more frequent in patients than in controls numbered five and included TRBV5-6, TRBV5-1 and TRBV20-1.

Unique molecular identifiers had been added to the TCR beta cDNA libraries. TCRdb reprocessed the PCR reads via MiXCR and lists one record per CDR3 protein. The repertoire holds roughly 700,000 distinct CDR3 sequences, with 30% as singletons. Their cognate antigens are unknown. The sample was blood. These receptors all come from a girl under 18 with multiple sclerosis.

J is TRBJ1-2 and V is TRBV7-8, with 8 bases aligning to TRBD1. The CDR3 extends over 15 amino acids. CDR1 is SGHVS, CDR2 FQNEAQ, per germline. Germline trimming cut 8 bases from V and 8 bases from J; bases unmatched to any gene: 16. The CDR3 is CASAARGQGLGGYTF. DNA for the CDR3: TGTGCCAGCGCAGCTCGAGGACAGGGTTTGGGGGGCTACACCTTC.

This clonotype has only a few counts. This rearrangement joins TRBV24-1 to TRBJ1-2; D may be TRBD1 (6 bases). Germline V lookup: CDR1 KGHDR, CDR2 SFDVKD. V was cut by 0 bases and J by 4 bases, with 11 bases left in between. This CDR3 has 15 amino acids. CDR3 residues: CATSDLKQGSYGYTF. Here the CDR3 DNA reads TGTGCCACCAGTGATTTGAAACAGGGTTCCTATGGCTACACCTTC.

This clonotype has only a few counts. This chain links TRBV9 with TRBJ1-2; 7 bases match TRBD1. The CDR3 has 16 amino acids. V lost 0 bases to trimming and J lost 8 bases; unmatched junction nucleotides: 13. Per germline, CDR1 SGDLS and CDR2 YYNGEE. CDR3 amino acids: CASSVARTGSLGGYTF. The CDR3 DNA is TGTGCCAGCAGCGTAGCCCGGACAGGATCTCTGGGGGGCTACACCTTC. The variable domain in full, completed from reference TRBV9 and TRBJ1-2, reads DSGVTQTPKHLITATGQRVTLRCSPRSGDLSVYWYQQSLDQGLQFLIQYYNGEERAKGNILERFSAQQFPDLHSELNLSSLELGDSALYFCASSVARTGSLGGYTFGSGTRLTVV.

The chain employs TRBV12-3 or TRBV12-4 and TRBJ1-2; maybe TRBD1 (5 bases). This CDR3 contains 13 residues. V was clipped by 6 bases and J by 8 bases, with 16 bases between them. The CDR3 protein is CASSPGGSSGYTF. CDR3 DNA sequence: TGTGCCAGCAGCCCTGGGGGGAGCAGCGGCTACACCTTC.

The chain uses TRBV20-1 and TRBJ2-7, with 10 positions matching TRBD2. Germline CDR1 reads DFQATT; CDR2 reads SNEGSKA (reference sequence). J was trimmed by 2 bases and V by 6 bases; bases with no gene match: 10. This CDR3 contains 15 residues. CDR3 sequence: CSAPTSGLRAYEQYF. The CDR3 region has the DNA TGCAGTGCACCGACTAGCGGGCTGCGAGCCTACGAGCAGTACTTC.

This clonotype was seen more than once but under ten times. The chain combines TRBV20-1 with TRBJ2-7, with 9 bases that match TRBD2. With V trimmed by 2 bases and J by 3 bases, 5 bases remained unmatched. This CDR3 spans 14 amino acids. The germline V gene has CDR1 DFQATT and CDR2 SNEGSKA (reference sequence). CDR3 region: CSARLATSGYEQYF. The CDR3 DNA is TGCAGTGCTAGACTCGCGACTAGCGGCTACGAGCAGTACTTC.

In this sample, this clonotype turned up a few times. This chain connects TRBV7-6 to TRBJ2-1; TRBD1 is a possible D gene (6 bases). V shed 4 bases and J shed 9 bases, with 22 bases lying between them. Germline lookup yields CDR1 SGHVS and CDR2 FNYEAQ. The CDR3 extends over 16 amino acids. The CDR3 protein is CASSSYTHRAQGEQFF. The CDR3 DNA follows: TGTGCCAGCAGCTCCTACACCCACAGGGCCCAGGGTGAGCAGTTCTTC.

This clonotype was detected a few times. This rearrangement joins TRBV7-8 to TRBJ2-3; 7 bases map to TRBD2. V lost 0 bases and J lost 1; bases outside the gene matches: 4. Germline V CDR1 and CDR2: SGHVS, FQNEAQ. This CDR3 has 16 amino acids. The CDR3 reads CASSLARTRGTDTQYF. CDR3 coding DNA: TGTGCCAGCAGCTTAGCCCGGACTAGGGGCACAGATACGCAGTATTTT.

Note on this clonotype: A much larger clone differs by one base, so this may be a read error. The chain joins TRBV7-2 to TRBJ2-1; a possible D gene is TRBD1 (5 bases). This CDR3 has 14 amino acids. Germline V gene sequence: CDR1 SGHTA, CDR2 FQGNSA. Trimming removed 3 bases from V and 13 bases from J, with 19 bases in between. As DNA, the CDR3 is TGTGCCAGCAGCTTCGACAGCAACCAAGAGACCCAGTTCTTC. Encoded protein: CASSFDSNQETQFF.

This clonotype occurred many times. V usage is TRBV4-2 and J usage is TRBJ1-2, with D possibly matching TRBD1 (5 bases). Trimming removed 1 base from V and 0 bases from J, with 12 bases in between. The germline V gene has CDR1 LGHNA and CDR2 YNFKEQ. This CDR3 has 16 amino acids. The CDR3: CASSQARTPTNYGYTF. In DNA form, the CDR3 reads TGTGCCAGCAGCCAAGCCCGGACACCGACTAACTATGGCTACACCTTC.

The CDR3 DNA follows: TGCAGTGCTAGAGACCCAGGGACTAGCGGGAGAACAGATACGCAGTATTTT. Encoded protein: CSARDPGTSGRTDTQYF. This chain links TRBV20-1 with TRBJ2-3; 14 nucleotides align to TRBD2. Unmatched junction bases numbered 5, after V lost 0 bases and J lost 3 bases. This CDR3 region has 17 residues. Germline V gene lookup returns CDR1 DFQATT and CDR2 SNEGSKA (reference sequence).

CDR3 sequence: CSARDGPHEQYF. The CDR3 bases are TGCAGTGCTAGAGATGGTCCCCACGAGCAGTACTTC. The gene calls are TRBV20-1 and TRBJ2-7; no definite D call. CDR1 is DFQATT, CDR2 SNEGSKA, per germline (reference sequence). This CDR3 has 12 amino acids. Trimming shortened V by 0 bases and J by 5 bases, and 8 bases separated the two germline ends.

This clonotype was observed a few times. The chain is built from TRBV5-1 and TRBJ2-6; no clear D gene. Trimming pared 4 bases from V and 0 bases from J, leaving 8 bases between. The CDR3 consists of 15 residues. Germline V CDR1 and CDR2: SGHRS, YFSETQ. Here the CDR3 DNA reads TGCGCCAGCAGCGGGCAGGTCTCTGGGGCCAACGTCCTGACTTTC. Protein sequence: CASSGQVSGANVLTF.

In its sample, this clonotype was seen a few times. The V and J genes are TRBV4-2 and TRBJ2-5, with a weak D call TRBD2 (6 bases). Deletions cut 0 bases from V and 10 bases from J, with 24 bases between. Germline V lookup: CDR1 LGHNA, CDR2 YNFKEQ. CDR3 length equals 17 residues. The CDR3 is CASSQDVPARRGGDQYF. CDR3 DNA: TGTGCCAGCAGCCAAGACGTTCCGGCCAGGAGGGGCGGGGACCAGTACTTC.

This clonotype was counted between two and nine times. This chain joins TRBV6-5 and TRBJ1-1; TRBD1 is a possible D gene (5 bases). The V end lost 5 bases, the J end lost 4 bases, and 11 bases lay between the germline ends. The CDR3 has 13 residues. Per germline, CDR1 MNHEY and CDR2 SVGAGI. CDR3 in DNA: TGTGCCAGCAGTCACCGGGACGGCACTGAAGCTTTCTTT. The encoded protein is CASSHRDGTEAFF.

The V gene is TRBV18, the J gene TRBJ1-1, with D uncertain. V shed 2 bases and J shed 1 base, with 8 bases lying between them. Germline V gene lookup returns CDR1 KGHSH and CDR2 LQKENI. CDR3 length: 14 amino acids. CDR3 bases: TGTGCCAGCTCACCAGCAGGAGGGAACACTGAAGCTTTCTTT. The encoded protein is CASSPAGGNTEAFF.

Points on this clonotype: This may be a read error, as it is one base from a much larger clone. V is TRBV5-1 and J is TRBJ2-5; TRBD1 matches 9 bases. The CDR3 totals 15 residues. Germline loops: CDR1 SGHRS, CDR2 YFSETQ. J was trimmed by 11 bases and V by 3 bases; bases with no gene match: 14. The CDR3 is CASSSGQGPHNEQYF. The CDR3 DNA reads TGCGCCAGCAGCTCCGGACAGGGGCCCCACAATGAGCAGTACTTC.

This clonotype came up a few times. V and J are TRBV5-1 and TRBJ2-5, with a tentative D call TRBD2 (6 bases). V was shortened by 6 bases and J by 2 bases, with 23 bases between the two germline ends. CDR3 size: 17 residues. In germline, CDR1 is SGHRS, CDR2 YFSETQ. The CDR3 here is CASMVGGPASGQETQYF. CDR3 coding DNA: TGCGCCAGCATGGTCGGGGGACCGGCTTCAGGACAAGAGACCCAGTACTTC.

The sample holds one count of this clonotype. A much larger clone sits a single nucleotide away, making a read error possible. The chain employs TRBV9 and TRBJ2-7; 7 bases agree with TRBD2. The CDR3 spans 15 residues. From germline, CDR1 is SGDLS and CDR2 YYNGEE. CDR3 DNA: TGTGCCGGCAGCGCGGGGGACTTGTCTTCCTACGAGCAGTACTTC. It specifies CAGSAGDLSSYEQYF.

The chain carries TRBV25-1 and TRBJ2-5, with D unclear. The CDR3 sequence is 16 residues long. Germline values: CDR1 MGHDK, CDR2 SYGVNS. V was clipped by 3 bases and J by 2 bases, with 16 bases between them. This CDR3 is CASSDQIFSTQETQYF. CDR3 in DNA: TGTGCCAGCAGTGACCAAATCTTTTCCACACAAGAGACCCAGTACTTC.

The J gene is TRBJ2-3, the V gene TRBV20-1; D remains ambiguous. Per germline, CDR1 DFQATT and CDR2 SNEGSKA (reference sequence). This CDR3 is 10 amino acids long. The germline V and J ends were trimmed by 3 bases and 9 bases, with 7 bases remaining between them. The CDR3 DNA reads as TGCAGTGCTAGCCAGACAACGCAGTATTTT. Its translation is CSASQTTQYF.

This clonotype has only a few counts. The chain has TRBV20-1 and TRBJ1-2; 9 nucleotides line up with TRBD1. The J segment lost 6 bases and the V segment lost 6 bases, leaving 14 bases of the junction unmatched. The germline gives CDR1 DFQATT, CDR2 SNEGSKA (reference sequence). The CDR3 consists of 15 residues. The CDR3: CSAHQAGTGLHGYTF. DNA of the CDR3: TGCAGTGCCCATCAAGCCGGGACAGGGTTGCATGGCTACACCTTC.

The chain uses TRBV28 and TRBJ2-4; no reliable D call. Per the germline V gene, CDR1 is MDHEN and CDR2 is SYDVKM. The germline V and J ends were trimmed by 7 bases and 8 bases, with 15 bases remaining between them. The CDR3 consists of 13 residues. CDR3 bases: TGTGCCAGCACCCTTGGGCGGACGGACATTCAGTACTTC. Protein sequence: CASTLGRTDIQYF.

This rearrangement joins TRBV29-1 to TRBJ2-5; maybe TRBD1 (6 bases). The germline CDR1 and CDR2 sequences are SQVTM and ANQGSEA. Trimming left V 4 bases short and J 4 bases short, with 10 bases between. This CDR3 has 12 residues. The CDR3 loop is CSVGQAGETQYF. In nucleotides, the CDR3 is TGCAGCGTTGGACAGGCGGGAGAGACCCAGTACTTC.

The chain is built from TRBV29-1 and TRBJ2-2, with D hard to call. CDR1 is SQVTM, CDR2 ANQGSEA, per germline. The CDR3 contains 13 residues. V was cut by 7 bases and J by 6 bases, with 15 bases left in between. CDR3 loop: CSGLFVGPGELFF. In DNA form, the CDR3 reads TGCAGCGGCCTCTTCGTCGGCCCCGGGGAGCTGTTTTTT.

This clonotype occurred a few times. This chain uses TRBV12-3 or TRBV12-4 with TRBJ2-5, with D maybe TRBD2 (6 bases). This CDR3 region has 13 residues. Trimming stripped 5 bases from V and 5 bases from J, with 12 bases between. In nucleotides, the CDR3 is TGTGCCAGCAGTACGGCGGGGCGGGAGACCCAGTACTTC. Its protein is CASSTAGRETQYF.

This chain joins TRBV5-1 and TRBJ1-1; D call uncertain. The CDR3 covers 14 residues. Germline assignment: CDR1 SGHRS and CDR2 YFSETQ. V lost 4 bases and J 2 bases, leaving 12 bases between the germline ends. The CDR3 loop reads CASSVRPDNTEAFF. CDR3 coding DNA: TGCGCCAGCAGCGTCCGGCCCGATAACACTGAAGCTTTCTTT.

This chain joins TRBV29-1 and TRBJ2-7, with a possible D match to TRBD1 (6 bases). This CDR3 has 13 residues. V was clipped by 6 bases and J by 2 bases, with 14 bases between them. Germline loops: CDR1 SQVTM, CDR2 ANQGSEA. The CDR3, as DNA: TGCAGCGTAAGAGGGGACACCCCCTACGAGCAGTACTTC. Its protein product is CSVRGDTPYEQYF.

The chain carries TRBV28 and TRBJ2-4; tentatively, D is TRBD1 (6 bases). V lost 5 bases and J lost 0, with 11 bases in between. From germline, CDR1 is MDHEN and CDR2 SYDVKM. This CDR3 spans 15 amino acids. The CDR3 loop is CASSPDRLAKNIQYF. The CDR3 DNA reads TGTGCCAGCAGTCCGGACAGATTAGCCAAAAACATTCAGTACTTC.

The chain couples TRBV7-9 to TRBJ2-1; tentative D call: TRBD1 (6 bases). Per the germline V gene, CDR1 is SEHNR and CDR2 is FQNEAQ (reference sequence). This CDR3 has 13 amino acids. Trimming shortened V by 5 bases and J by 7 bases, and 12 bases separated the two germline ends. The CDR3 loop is CASSDTGWNEQFF. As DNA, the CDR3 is TGTGCCAGCAGCGATACAGGGTGGAATGAGCAGTTCTTC. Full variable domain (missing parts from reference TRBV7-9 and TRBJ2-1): DTGVSQNPRHKITKRGQNVTFRCDPISEHNRLYWYRQTLGQGPEFLTYFQNEAQLEKSRLLSDRFSAERPKGSFSTLEIQRTEQGDSAMYLCASSDTGWNEQFFGPGTRLTVL.